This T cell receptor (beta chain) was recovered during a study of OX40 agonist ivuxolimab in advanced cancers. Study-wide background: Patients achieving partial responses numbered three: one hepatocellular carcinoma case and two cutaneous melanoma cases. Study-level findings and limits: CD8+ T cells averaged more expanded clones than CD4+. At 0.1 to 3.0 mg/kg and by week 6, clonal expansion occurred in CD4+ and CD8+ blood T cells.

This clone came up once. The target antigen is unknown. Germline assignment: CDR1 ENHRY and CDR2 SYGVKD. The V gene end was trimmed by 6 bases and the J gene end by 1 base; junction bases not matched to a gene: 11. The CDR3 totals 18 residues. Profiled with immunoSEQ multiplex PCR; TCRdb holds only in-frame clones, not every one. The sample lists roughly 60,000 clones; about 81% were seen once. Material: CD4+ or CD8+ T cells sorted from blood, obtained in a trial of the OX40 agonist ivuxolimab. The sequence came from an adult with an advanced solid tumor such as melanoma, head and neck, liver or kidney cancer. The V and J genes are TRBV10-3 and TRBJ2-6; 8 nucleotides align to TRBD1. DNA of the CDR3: TGTGCCATCAGCCGGGCGGGACAGGACGCTTCTGGGGCCAACGTCCTGACTTTC. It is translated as CAISRAGQDASGANVLTF.